This record covers a single T cell receptor (beta chain). Its specific antigen is unknown. Base qualities are not recorded, but no much larger clone differs from it by a single base. Receptor libraries were prepared by the immunoSEQ multiplex PCR assay. A mixture of 60 forward primers for TCR Vbeta segments and 13 reverse primers for TCR Jbeta segments was used in the multiplex PCR. A multiplex PCR assay on genomic DNA amplified the CDR3 region of rearranged TCR beta genes. On the Illumina HiSeq System, the amplified TCR beta libraries were sequenced as 87-base-pair reads. The authors processed their data as follows. A later analysis counted tens of millions of unique TCR beta chains across the 500 to 850 repertoires, and around 9.9 million of these chains were shared by at least two donors. To remove PCR and sequencing errors, raw reads were error-corrected and collapsed into unique sequences using a nearest-neighbor algorithm that merged closely related sequences. To assign V, D and J gene segments, CDR3 sequences were aligned to IMGT reference sequences. For a sequence to be retained, a match of at least six nucleotides was required to both a V gene segment and a J gene segment. A rearrangement counted as productive if the CDR3 had no stop codons and remained in frame with V and J, and every other rearrangement counted as non-productive. Following IMGT convention, CDR3 was defined as the stretch from the second conserved V-encoded cysteine to the conserved J-encoded phenylalanine. In an earlier analysis of around 600 of the donors, sequences lacking an unambiguous match to a single V gene segment were excluded. An earlier analysis of 587 of the donors called V segments functional above 56.7% productive rearrangements and segregating when the between-donor standard deviation exceeded 5%. A statistical classification framework was developed to diagnose cytomegalovirus status using the catalog of TCR beta chain sequences. In a later analysis, TCR nucleotide sequences were compared against IMGT/GENE-DB human TR gene sequences so that V and J genes could be assigned. In a later analysis, CDR3 sequences and most-parsimonious VDJ recombination scenarios were assigned using the TCRdist pipeline. In a later analysis, every TCR beta chain was defined by the combination of its CDR3 amino acid sequence and its V-gene family, and reads without a unique V-gene family were dropped. As a way to deal with suspected cross-contamination and a sequencing artifact, a later analysis dropped more than 500 nucleotide sequences that were highly shared and had low generation probability. For each public chain, a later analysis derived a clonal expansion index from normalized ranks of inferred template counts within each repertoire. In a later analysis, generation probabilities were computed using a VDJ recombination model fitted to out-of-frame rearrangements, and the results were checked against IGoR. A later analysis scored TCR-TCR, TCR-HLA and TCR-CMV co-occurrence with hypergeometric tests, applying a repertoire-size bias correction to TCR pairs. A later analysis estimated false discovery rates by permuting HLA or CMV assignments 20 times. In a later analysis, co-occurring TCRs were grouped using DBSCAN, and TCRdist sequence similarity was added for clustering within HLA-allele-positive subsets. Repertoires with fewer than 30,000 or more than 120,000 public chains were left out of co-occurrence clustering, as were about 5 repertoires with anomalous nucleotide sharing. Entries here come from immuneACCESS through TCRdb and include only in-frame sequences with V and J called. Some clones fail to appear in such tables; in the studies checked, an unresolved V gene covers under half of the shortfall, and the cause of the remainder is unknown. V, J and clone size are taken as reported in that table, and D and trimming were inferred from the DNA itself. Counted in this sample were about 110,000 clones; about 86% of them appeared once. The ten largest account for around 2.2% of the sample.

This sample stems from a study of cytomegalovirus exposure and HLA in healthy donors (TCRdb year 2017). As for the study more broadly: An earlier analysis of 550 to 700 of the donors reported 276 Gb of sequence data and 100 million to 140 million unique TCR beta sequences from 150 million to 200 million T cells. To study patterns of TCR occurrence, a later analysis re-analyzed previously published TCR beta repertoires from several hundred donors and added high-resolution HLA genotyping. To predict cytomegalovirus infection status, the study brought together high-throughput TCR immunosequencing, statistical association of individual TCRs with disease status, and machine learning. The study aimed to test whether signatures of past pathogen exposure could be identified by cataloging public T cell receptors. Donor age, sex, ethnicity and CMV serostatus were collected together with the repertoire data. To decide whether each TCR beta V gene segment behaved as functional or pseudogenic, an earlier analysis of some 600 of the donors relied on high-throughput TCR beta sequencing. Along with the approximately 620-subject first cohort, a separate validation cohort of roughly 110 different subjects was used. Roughly 5 DR-DQ haplotypes were handled as single units for association and clustering, since linkage in the cohort was strong. Typing coverage differed by locus: A, B, C, DRB1 and DQB1 were typed in roughly 629-640 donors, DQA1 in 500 to 550, DPA1 in around 610, and DPB1 in roughly 450. All discovery cohort repertoires had been generated on a single sequencing platform. Of the roughly 410 genotyped donors, less than 85% were placed in the genetic ancestry cluster associated with self-reported Caucasian donors. Genome-wide SNP genotypes for about 65% of the roughly 670 donors were used in a later genetic analysis, which treated that subset as a discovery cohort. Across some 400 genotyped donors of the cohort, an average of about 250,000 unique TCR beta nucleotide sequences per donor were sequenced, and about a sixth of those sequences were non-productive. The study profiled the T cell repertoires of under 700 subjects by immunosequencing and related them to cytomegalovirus serostatus. Rather than using new phenotypic data, the later analysis identified candidate immune exposures from TCR beta sequences and from how often those sequences occurred across donors. An early release that covered 640 HLA-typed donors contained about 300 gigabases of sequencing data and 70 million to 100 million unique TCR sequences. HLA typing included class I and class II loci at four-digit resolution.

The cohort was made up of approximately 670 healthy bone marrow donors. Cohort members were all nominally healthy when sampled, although unrecorded immune exposures were likely present. The donor was CMV seronegative and was included in the group of a few hundred seronegative cohort members. A peripheral blood sample was collected from each donor, and TCR beta sequencing was performed on peripheral blood mononuclear cells. Genomic DNA extraction from the blood cell samples was performed with the Qiagen DNeasy Blood Extraction Kit. Here V drops 1 base and J drops 7 bases, and the junction holds 13 bases not matched to any gene. The CDR3 holds 18 amino acids from the cysteine to the phenylalanine. Just CDR3 DNA is preserved here, 54 bases in frame from base 1. The germline V gene yields SGHTA for CDR1 and FQGNSA for CDR2. The investigation overall reported the following: The study gave a list of some 150 TCR beta chains associated with cytomegalovirus. In a later analysis, most CMV-associated TCR beta chains were found to appear HLA-restricted, with HLA associations seemingly driven largely by CMV exposure. Across donors, most TCR sequences were observed very rarely, whereas some public TCRs were present in many individuals. A later analysis reported that several top co-occurrence clusters appeared linked to parvovirus B19, influenza, CMV and Epstein-Barr virus. An earlier analysis of some 560 of the donors showed that most TCR beta V segments appeared in productive rearrangements either about 87% or about 30% of the time, which broadly matched IMGT annotations. At a false discovery rate of 0.05, a later analysis linked about 17,000 TCR beta sequences to specific HLA alleles. The authors suggested that the approach could potentially be extended to other disease states and immunological phenotypes. Because some donors lacked HLA typing at each locus, the association tests relied only on the typed subset. Because counts were too low, roughly 18 rarely observed V segments, including chromosome 9 orphons, were left out of the earlier analysis of approximately 500 of the donors. The sequencing pipeline was judged likely to have produced a cluster of highly shared sequence variants as a technical artifact. Assigning TCR associations to individual alleles was difficult when HLA alleles, especially DR and DQ, strongly co-occurred. In a later analysis, HLA-associated TCR beta chains were found to be more clonally expanded and to have lower generation probabilities than equally common non-associated chains. The only immune exposure information available for the cohort was CMV serostatus. Some IMGT-functional V segments, including TRBV6-2 and TRBV6-3, could not be distinguished by the 87-base-pair reads and were therefore excluded. A further reported finding was that TCR beta sequences accurately predicted the HLA-A and HLA-B alleles for most subjects in the first cohort. According to a later genetic analysis, donors in an Asian-associated ancestry cluster had fewer N-insertions in productive TCRs than the roughly 700-donor mean. Correlated functional status among segregating V segments might reflect linkage disequilibrium, but an unknown experimental factor could not be ruled out. In vitro tests confirmed that a few of the cytomegalovirus-associated TCR beta chains recognize cytomegalovirus antigens. The cohort was sequenced for TCR beta chains only, and without alpha or paired-chain data the features that could be detected were limited. An association between a missense DCLRE1C variant and V-gene and J-gene trimming of TCR beta chains was found in a later genetic analysis and replicated in an independent cohort. Sequencing depth was assumed to be roughly uniform across donors in the presence/absence analyses, though that assumption may not hold. According to a later analysis, TCR association rates differed among HLA loci, with DRB1 alleles showing the most associated TCRs and HLA-C alleles showing the fewest. The classifier was reported to diagnose cytomegalovirus status with high specificity and sensitivity in both the original cohort and the validation cohort.

The receptor comes from a woman aged 25 to 39 in good health and CMV-seronegative. The rearrangement joined TRBV7-2 to TRBJ2-1, with 10 bases in between that match TRBD2. Sequencing was performed on PBMCs. The sequence in DNA is TGTGCCAGCAGCTTAGGGAGTAGCGGGAGGCGTTTAGGGAATGAGCAGTTCTTC. Translated, this gives CASSLGSSGRRLGNEQFF.